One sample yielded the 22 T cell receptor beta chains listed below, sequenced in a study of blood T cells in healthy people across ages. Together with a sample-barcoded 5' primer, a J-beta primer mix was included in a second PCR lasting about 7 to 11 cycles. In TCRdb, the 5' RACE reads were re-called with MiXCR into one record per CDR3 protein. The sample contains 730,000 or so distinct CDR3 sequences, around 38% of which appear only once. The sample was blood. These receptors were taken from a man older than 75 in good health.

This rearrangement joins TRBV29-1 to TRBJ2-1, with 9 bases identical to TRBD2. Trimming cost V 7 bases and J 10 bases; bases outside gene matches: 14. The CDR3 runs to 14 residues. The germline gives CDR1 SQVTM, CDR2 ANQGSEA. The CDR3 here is CSGKGRGGREEQFF. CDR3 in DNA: TGCAGCGGGAAGGGGCGGGGGGGCCGGGAAGAGCAGTTCTTC.

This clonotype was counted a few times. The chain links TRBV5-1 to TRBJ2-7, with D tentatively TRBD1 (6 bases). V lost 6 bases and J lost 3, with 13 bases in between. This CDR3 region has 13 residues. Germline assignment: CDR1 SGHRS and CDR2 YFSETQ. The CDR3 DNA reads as TGCGCCAGCACCAGACAGGAAGGCTACGAGCAGTACTTC. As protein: CASTRQEGYEQYF.

The CDR3 sequence: CASSPDWNTGELFF. Here the CDR3 DNA reads TGTGCCAGCAGCCCCGACTGGAACACCGGGGAGCTGTTTTTT. This rearrangement joins TRBV7-2 to TRBJ2-2; no reliable D call. The CDR3 spans 14 residues. Germline V gene lookup returns CDR1 SGHTA and CDR2 FQGNSA. Trimming cost V 5 bases and J 1 base, with 8 bases left between them.

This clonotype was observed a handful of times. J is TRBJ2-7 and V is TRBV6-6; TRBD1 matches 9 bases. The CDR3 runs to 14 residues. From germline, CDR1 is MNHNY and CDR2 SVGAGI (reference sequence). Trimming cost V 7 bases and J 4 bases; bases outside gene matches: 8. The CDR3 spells CASKLGQGLYEQYF. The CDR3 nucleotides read TGTGCCAGCAAGTTGGGACAGGGTCTGTACGAGCAGTACTTC.

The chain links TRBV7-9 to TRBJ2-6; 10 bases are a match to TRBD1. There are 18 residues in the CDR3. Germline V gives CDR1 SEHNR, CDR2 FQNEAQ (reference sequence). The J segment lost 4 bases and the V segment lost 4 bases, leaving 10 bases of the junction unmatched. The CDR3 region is CASSSGTGAFSGANVLTF. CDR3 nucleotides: TGTGCCAGCAGCTCAGGGACAGGGGCATTCTCGGGGGCCAACGTCCTGACTTTC. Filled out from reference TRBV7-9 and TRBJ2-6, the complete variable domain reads DTGVSQNPRHKITKRGQNVTFRCDPISEHNRLYWYRQTLGQGPEFLTYFQNEAQLEKSRLLSDRFSAERPKGSFSTLEIQRTEQGDSAMYLCASSSGTGAFSGANVLTFGAGSRLTVL.

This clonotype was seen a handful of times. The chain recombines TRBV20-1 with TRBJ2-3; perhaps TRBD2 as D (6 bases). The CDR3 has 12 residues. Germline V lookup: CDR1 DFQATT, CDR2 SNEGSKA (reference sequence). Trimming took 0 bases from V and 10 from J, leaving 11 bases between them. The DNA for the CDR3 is TGCAGTGCTAGAGAAGCCCAGCGGGCGCAGTATTTT. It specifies CSAREAQRAQYF.

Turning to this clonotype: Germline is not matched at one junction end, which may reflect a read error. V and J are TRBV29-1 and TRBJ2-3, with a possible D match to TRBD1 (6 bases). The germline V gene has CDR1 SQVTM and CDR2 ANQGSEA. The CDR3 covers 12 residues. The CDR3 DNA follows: TGCAGCGCTGAAAAGGGGGTGGAGACGCAGTATTTT. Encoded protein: CSAEKGVETQYF.

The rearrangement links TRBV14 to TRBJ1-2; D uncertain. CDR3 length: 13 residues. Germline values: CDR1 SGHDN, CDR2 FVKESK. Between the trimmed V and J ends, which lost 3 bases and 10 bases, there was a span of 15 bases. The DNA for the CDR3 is TGTGCCAGCAGCCATTCTGTCAACGGTGCCTACACCTTC. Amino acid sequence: CASSHSVNGAYTF. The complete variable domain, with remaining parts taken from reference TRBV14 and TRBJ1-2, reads EAGVTQFPSHSVIEKGQTVTLRCDPISGHDNLYWYRRVMGKEIKFLLHFVKESKQDESGMPNNRFLAERTGGTYSTLKVQPAELEDSGVYFCASSHSVNGAYTFGSGTRLTVV.

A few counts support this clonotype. The CDR3 DNA reads TGTGCCAGCAGTTTATCGGGGCGCGAGCAGTACTTC. It translates to CASSLSGREQYF. The rearrangement links TRBV27 to TRBJ2-7, with D tentatively TRBD1 (5 bases). The length of the CDR3 is 12 residues. CDR1 MNHEY and CDR2 SMNVEV come from the germline V gene (reference sequence). The V end was cut by 0 bases, the J end by 6 bases, with 6 bases between.

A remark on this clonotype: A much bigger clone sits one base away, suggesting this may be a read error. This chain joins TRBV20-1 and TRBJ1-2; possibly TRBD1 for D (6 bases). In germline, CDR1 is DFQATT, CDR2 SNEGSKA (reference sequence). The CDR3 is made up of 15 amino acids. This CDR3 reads CGARVSGERIYGYTF. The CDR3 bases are TGCGGTGCTAGAGTTTCAGGGGAGAGAATCTATGGCTACACCTTC.

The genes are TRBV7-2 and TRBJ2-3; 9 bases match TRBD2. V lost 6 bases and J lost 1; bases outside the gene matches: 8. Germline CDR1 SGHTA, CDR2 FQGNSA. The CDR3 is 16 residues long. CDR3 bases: TGTGCCAGCAGACTGATAGCGGGGGCCCGCACAGATACGCAGTATTTT. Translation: CASRLIAGARTDTQYF.

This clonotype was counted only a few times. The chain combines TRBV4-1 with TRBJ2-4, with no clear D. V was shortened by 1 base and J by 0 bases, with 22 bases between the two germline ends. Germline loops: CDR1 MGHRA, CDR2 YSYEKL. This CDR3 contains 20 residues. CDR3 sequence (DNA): TGCGCCAGCAGCCAAGCCTCCCCTGGGGATTTGTCCCTAGCCAAAAACATTCAGTACTTC. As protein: CASSQASPGDLSLAKNIQYF.

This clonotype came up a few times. CDR3 in amino acids: CASSLEFSGQETQYF. The CDR3 DNA is TGTGCCAGCAGCTTAGAGTTTAGCGGTCAAGAGACCCAGTACTTC. The rearrangement uses TRBV7-2 and TRBJ2-5; possible D gene TRBD2, 6 bases. CDR1 is SGHTA and CDR2 is FQGNSA in the germline V gene. V was cut by 1 base and J by 2 bases, with 11 bases left in between. The CDR3 is made up of 15 amino acids.

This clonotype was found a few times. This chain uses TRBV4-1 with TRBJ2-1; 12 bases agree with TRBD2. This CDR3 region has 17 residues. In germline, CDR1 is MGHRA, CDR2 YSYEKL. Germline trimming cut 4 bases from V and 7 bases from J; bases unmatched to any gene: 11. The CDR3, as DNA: TGCGCCAGCAGCCTCTCCCTACTAGCGGGGGGCCGTAATGAGCAGTTCTTC. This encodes CASSLSLLAGGRNEQFF.

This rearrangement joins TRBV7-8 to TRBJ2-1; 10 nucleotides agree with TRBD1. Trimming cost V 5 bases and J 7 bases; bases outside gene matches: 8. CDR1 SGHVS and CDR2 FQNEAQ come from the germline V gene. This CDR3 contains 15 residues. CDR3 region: CASSKGQGSRNEQFF. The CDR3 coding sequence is TGTGCCAGCAGCAAGGGACAGGGGAGTCGGAATGAGCAGTTCTTC. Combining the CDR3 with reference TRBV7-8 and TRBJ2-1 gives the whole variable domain GAGVSQSPRYKVAKRGQDVALRCDPISGHVSLFWYQQALGQGPEFLTYFQNEAQLDKSGLPSDRFFAERPEGSVSTLKIQRTQQEDSAVYLCASSKGQGSRNEQFFGPGTRLTVL.

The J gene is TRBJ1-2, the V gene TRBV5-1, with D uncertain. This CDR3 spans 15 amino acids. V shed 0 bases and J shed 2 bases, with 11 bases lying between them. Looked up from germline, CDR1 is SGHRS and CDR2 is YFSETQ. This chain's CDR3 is CASSLVPNSNYGYTF. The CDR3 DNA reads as TGCGCCAGCAGCTTGGTCCCCAATTCAAACTATGGCTACACCTTC.

For the CDR3, the DNA is TGCAGTGCTACCGGCCGGGGGGGCGGGGATACGCAGTATTTT. Protein sequence: CSATGRGGGDTQYF. The chain employs TRBV20-1 and TRBJ2-3, with 8 positions matching TRBD2. The CDR3 loop spans 14 amino acids. Germline lookup yields CDR1 DFQATT and CDR2 SNEGSKA (reference sequence). V shed 4 bases and J 6 bases; nucleotides not matched to a gene: 9.

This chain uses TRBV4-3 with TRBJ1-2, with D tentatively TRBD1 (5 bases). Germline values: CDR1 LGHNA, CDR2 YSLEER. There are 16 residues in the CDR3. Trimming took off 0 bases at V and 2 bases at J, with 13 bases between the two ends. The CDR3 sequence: CASSQDRAGRNYGYTF. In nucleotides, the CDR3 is TGCGCCAGCAGCCAAGATAGGGCAGGGAGGAACTATGGCTACACCTTC.

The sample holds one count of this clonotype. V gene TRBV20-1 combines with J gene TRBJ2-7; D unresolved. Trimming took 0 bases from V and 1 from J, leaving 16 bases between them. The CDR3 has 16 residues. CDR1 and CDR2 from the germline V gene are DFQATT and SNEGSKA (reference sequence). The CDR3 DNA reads TGCAGTGCTAGAGACCGAGTTAGTACACCTTCCTACGAGCAGTACTTC. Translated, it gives CSARDRVSTPSYEQYF.

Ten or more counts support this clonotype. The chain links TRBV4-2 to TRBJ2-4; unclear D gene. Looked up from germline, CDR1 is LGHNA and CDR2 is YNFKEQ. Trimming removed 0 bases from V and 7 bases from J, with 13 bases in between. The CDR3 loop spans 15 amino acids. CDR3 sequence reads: CASSQESNGLNIQYF. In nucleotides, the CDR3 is TGTGCCAGCAGCCAAGAAAGCAACGGATTGAACATTCAGTACTTC.

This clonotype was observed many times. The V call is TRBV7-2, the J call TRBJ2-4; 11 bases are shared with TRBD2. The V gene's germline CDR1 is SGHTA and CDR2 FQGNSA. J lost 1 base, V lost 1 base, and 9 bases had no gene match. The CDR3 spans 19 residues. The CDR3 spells CASSLVGEGLAVAKNIQYF. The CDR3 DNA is TGTGCCAGCAGCTTAGTAGGGGAGGGACTAGCGGTGGCCAAAAACATTCAGTACTTC.

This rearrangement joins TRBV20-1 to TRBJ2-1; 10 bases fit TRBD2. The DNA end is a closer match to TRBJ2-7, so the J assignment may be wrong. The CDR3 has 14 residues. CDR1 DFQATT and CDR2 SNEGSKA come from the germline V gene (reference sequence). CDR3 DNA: TGCAGTGCTCTGGAGAGCGGGAGGGACAATGAGCAGTACTTC. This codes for CSALESGRDNEQYF.